Presented here are 8 T cell receptor beta chains from one specimen sequenced in a study of early T cells in non-severe SARS-CoV-2 infection. TCRdb processed the 5' RACE reads anew with MiXCR; each CDR3 protein has one entry. The sample has around 33,000 distinct CDR3 sequences; around 7% are singletons. Specimen: whole blood. These receptors were obtained from an adult who was a healthcare worker with PCR-confirmed SARS-CoV-2 infection or an uninfected control (not recorded which).

Ten or more counts support this clonotype. The rearrangement joins TRBV18 to TRBJ2-3; tentative D call: TRBD2 (5 bases). Germline CDR1 and CDR2: KGHSH and LQKENI. The CDR3 has 15 amino acids. Trimming pared 3 bases from V and 1 base from J, leaving 11 bases between. CDR3 coding DNA: TGTGCCAGCTCACCGCAACTAGAGGGCACAGATACGCAGTATTTT. This codes for CASSPQLEGTDTQYF.

This clonotype was detected ten times or more. The rearrangement uses TRBV5-1 and TRBJ2-5, with a tentative D call TRBD1 (5 bases). The length of the CDR3 is 14 residues. Looked up from germline, CDR1 is SGHRS and CDR2 is YFSETQ. The V end lost 4 bases, the J end lost 3 bases, and 13 bases lay between the germline ends. CDR3: CASSQGRQEETQYF. CDR3 sequence (DNA): TGCGCCAGCAGCCAGGGCAGACAAGAAGAGACCCAGTACTTC.

About this clonotype: This may arise from a read error, as a much more abundant clone is one base away. The J gene is TRBJ2-1, the V gene TRBV12-3 or TRBV12-4, with D possibly being TRBD2 (6 bases). This CDR3 comprises 18 residues. Trimming stripped 5 bases from V and 3 bases from J, with 23 bases between. The CDR3 region is CASSAIPGTGGRYNEQFF. CDR3 DNA: TGTGCCAGCAGTGCAATCCCCGGGACTGGCGGGCGCTACAATGAGCAGTTCTTC.

The CDR3 here is CASTPGANVLTF. For the CDR3, the DNA is TGTGCCAGCACCCCGGGTGCCAACGTCCTGACTTTC. The J gene is TRBJ2-6, the V gene TRBV11-2; D uncertain. V was shortened by 7 bases and J by 7 bases, with 8 bases between the two germline ends. The CDR3 is 12 residues long. The germline V gene encodes CDR1 SGHAT and CDR2 FQNNGV. The entire variable domain, with the rest obtained from reference TRBV11-2 and TRBJ2-6, is as follows: EAGVAQSPRYKIIEKRQSVAFWCNPISGHATLYWYQQILGQGPKLLIQFQNNGVVDDSQLPKDRFSAERLKGVDSTLKIQPAKLEDSAVYLCASTPGANVLTFGAGSRLTVL.

This clonotype was recorded at least ten times. The chain combines TRBV7-6 with TRBJ2-3, with D hard to call. Germline CDR1 is SGHVS and CDR2 is FNYEAQ. V lost 0 bases and J lost 2, with 3 bases in between. There are 13 residues in the CDR3. This CDR3 reads CASSLALTDTQYF. The CDR3 nucleotides are TGTGCCAGCAGCTTAGCGCTCACAGATACGCAGTATTTT.

There are many counts of this clonotype. CDR3 sequence (DNA): TGTGCCAGCAAAGGGACGGGTGAAGCTTTCTTT. It specifies CASKGTGEAFF. The V call is TRBV7-9, the J call TRBJ1-1, with a weak D call TRBD1 (5 bases). V lost 7 bases, J lost 7 bases, and 10 bases lay in between. Per the germline V gene, CDR1 is SEHNR and CDR2 is FQNEAQ (reference sequence). The CDR3 contains 11 residues.

This clonotype showed up many times. The chain links TRBV25-1 to TRBJ2-3, with D maybe TRBD2 (6 bases). The CDR3 covers 15 residues. Germline CDR1 reads MGHDK; CDR2 reads SYGVNS. Trimming removed 3 bases from V and 0 bases from J, with 10 bases in between. The CDR3 spells CASSDGRGSTDTQYF. CDR3 DNA sequence: TGTGCCAGCAGTGACGGGCGGGGTAGCACAGATACGCAGTATTTT.

This clonotype was seen at least ten times. The chain combines TRBV28 with TRBJ2-5; D remains unclear. This CDR3 is 15 amino acids long. Germline V CDR1 and CDR2: MDHEN, SYDVKM. V was pared by 5 bases and J by 1 base, with 14 bases between. The CDR3 region has the DNA TGTGCCAGCAGTCCGGTTGATCCTGGCCAAGAGACCCAGTACTTC. This translates into CASSPVDPGQETQYF.